This T cell receptor beta chain was recovered during a study of blood T cell repertoires in COVID-19. Study information: The cDNA or gDNA used as material had been derived from T cells, B-cell-depleted T cells, or PBMCs.

Here immunoSEQ multiplex PCR was the method, and the copy in TCRdb shows in-frame clones only, minus some. The data show some 150,000 clones, over 70% seen once. This CDR3 is built from 14 residues. V was clipped by 0 bases and J by 3 bases, with 8 bases between them. The germline CDR1 and CDR2 sequences are MNHEY and SVGAGI. The V and J genes are TRBV6-5 and TRBJ2-5; the D gene is possibly TRBD1 (5 bases). The TCR comes from a man between 45 and 60 years old with active COVID-19. Sequenced sample: peripheral blood. The CDR3 region has the DNA TGTGCCAGCAGTTACTCTGCAGGGAAAGAGACCCAGTACTTC. Encoded protein: CASSYSAGKETQYF.